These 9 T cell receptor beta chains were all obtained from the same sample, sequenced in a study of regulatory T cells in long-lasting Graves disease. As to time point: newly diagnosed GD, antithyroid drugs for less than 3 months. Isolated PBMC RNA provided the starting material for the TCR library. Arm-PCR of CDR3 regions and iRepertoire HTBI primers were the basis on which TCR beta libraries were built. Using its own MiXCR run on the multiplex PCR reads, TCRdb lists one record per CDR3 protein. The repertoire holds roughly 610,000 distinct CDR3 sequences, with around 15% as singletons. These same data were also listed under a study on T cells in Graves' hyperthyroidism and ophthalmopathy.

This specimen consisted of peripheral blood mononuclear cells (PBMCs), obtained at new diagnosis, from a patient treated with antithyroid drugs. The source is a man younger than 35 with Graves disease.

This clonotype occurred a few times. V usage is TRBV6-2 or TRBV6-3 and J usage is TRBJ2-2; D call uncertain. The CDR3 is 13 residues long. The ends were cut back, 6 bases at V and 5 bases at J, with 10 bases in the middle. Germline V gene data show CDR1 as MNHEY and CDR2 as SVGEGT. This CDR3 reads CASRVGPTGELFF. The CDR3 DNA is TGTGCCAGCAGGGTAGGACCGACCGGGGAGCTGTTTTTT.

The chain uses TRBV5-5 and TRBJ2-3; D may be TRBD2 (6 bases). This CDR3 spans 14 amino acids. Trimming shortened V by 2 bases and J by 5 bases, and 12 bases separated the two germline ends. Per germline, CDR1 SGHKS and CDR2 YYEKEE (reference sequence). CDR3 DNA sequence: TGTGCCAGCAGCTTCGAACTAGCAGAAGATACGCAGTATTTT. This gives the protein CASSFELAEDTQYF.

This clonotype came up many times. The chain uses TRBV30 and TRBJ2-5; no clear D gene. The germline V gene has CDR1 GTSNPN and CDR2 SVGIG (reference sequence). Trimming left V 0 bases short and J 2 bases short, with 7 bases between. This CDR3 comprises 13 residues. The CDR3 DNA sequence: TGTGCCTGGAGTGTCGGCAGACAAGAGACCCAGTACTTC. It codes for CAWSVGRQETQYF. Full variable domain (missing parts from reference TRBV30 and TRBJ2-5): SQTIHQWPATLVQPVGSPLSLECTVEGTSNPNLYWYRQAAGRGLQLLFYSVGIGQISSEVPQNLSASRPQDRQFILSSKKLLLSDSGFYLCAWSVGRQETQYFGPGTRLLVL.

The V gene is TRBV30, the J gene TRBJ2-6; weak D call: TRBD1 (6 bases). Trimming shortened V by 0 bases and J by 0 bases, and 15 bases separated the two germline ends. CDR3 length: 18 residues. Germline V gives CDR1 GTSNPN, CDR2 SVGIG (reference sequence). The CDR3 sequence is CAWSVLQGPPSGANVLTF. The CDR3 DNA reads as TGTGCCTGGAGTGTGCTACAGGGACCTCCCTCTGGGGCCAACGTCCTGACTTTC. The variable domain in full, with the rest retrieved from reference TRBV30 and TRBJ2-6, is SQTIHQWPATLVQPVGSPLSLECTVEGTSNPNLYWYRQAAGRGLQLLFYSVGIGQISSEVPQNLSASRPQDRQFILSSKKLLLSDSGFYLCAWSVLQGPPSGANVLTFGAGSRLTVL.

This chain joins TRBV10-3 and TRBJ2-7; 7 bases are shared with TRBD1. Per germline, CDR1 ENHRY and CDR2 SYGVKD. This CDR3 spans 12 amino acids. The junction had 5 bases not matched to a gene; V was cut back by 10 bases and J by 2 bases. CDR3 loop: CATADRTYEQYF. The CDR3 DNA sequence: TGTGCCACCGCGGACAGGACCTACGAGCAGTACTTC.

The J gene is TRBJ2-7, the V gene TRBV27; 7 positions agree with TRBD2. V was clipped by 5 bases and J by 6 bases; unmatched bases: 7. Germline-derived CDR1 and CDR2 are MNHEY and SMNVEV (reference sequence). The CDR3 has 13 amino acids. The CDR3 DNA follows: TGTGCCAGCAGTGGGCCGGGACTATCCGAGCAGTACTTC. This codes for CASSGPGLSEQYF.

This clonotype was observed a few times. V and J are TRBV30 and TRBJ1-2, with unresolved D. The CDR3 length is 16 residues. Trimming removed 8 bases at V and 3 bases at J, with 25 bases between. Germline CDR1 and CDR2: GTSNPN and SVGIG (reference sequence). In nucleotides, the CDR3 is TGTGCCCGTTCGGGTCGAACTCCCTGGGCGGACTATGGCTACACCTTC. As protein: CARSGRTPWADYGYTF.

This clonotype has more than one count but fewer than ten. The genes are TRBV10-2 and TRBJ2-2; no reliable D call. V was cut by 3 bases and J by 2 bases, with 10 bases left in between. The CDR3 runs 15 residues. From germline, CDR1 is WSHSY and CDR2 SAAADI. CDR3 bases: TGCGCCAGCAGTGATGGTGGGCTAAACACCGGGGAGCTGTTTTTT. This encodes CASSDGGLNTGELFF.

The CDR3 DNA reads TGTGCCAGCTCACCTTCCGGGACTAGCGGGGTTGGTGAGCAGTTCTTC. Its protein is CASSPSGTSGVGEQFF. The gene calls are TRBV18 and TRBJ2-1, with TRBD2 matching 13 bases. V shed 3 bases, J shed 9 bases, and the junction held 8 bases outside the gene matches. CDR1 and CDR2 from the germline V gene are KGHSH and LQKENI. The CDR3 contains 16 residues. The entire variable domain, with the rest obtained from reference TRBV18 and TRBJ2-1, is as follows: NAGVMQNPRHLVRRRGQEARLRCSPMKGHSHVYWYRQLPEEGLKFMVYLQKENIIDESGMPKERFSAEFPKEGPSILRIQQVVRGDSAAYFCASSPSGTSGVGEQFFGPGTRLTVL.